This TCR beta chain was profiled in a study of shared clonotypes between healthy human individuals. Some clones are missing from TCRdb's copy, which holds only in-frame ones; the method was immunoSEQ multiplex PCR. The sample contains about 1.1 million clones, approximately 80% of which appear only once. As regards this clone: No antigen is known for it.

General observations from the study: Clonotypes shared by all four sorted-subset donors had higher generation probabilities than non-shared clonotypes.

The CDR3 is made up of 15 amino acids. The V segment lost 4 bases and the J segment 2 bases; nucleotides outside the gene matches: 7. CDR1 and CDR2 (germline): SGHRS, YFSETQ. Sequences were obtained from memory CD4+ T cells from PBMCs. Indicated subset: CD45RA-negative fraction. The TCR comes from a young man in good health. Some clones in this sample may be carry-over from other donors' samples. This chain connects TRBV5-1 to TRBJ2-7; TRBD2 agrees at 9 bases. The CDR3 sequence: CASSPRSGRTYEQYF. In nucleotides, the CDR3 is TGCGCCAGCAGCCCCCGGAGCGGGAGGACCTACGAGCAGTACTTC.